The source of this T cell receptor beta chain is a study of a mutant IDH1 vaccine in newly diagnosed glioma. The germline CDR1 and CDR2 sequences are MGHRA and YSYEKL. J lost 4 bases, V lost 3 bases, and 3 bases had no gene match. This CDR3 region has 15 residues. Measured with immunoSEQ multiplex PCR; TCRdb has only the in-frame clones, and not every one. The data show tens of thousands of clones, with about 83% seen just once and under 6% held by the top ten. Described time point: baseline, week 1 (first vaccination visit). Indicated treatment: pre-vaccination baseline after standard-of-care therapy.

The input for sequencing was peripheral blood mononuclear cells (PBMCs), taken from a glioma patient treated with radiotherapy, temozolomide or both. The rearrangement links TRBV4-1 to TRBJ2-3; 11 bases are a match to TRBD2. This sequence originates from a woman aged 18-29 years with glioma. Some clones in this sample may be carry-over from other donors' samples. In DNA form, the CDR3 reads TGCGCCAGCAGCCATCTAGCGGGGGGTCCAGATACGCAGTATTTT. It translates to CASSHLAGGPDTQYF.